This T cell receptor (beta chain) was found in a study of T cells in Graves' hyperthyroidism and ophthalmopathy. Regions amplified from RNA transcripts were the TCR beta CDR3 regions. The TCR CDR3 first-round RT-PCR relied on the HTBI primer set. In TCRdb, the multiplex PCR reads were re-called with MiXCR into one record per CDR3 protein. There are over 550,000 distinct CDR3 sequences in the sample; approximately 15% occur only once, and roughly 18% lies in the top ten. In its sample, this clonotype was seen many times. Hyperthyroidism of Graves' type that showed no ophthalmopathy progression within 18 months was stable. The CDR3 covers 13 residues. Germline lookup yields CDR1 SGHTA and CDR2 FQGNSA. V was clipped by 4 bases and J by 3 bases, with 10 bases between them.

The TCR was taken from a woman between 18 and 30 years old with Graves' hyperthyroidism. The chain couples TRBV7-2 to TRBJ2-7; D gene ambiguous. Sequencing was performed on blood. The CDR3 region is CASSSEWDYEQYF. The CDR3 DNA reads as TGTGCCAGCAGCTCAGAGTGGGACTACGAGCAGTACTTC.